These 8 T cell receptor beta chains share one sample of origin, sequenced in a study of blood T cell repertoires in COVID-19. Assay: immunoSEQ multiplex PCR; the TCRdb copy retains only in-frame clones and omits some. There are approximately 500,000 clones in the sample; roughly 85% occur only once, and about 3.2% lies in the top ten. The sample was peripheral blood. The receptors here all came from a human donor in a cohort sampled during active COVID-19.

The V gene is TRBV6-5, the J gene TRBJ2-4; D is ambiguous. Trimming removed 4 bases from V and 7 bases from J, with 14 bases in between. There are 14 residues in the CDR3. Germline CDR1 and CDR2: MNHEY and SVGAGI. The CDR3 DNA follows: TGTGCCAGCAGTTCCCCCCGAGCACCGAACATTCAGTACTTC. Its translation is CASSSPRAPNIQYF.

The rearrangement links TRBV24-1 to TRBJ2-3, with D possibly TRBD1 on 5 matching bases. The CDR3 spans 17 residues. Trimming shortened V by 1 base and J by 6 bases, and 19 bases separated the two germline ends. CDR1 is KGHDR and CDR2 is SFDVKD in the germline V gene. The CDR3 reads CATSDFRSSGKIDTQYF. In DNA form, the CDR3 reads TGTGCCACCAGTGATTTCCGGTCGTCAGGGAAAATCGATACGCAGTATTTT.

The chain employs TRBV5-1 and TRBJ2-5; the match to TRBD2 covers 7 bases. The trim removed 7 bases at V and 2 bases at J, leaving 14 bases unmatched. The CDR3 extends over 16 amino acids. The germline V gene has CDR1 SGHRS and CDR2 YFSETQ. The CDR3 reads CASDRLTSNRQETQYF. Here the CDR3 DNA reads TGCGCCAGCGACAGACTGACTAGCAACCGGCAAGAGACCCAGTACTTC.

The chain uses TRBV7-3 and TRBJ1-2, with 10 bases identical to TRBD1. Germline V gene data show CDR1 as SGHTA and CDR2 as FQGTGA. This CDR3 spans 16 amino acids. J lost 6 bases, V lost 4 bases, and 11 bases had no gene match. CDR3: CASSYTGTGEVHGYTF. The CDR3 coding sequence is TGTGCCAGCAGCTACACCGGGACAGGGGAAGTTCATGGCTACACCTTC. Using reference TRBV7-3 and TRBJ1-2 for the parts outside the CDR3, the full variable domain is GAGVSQTPSNKVTEKGKYVELRCDPISGHTALYWYRQSLGQGPEFLIYFQGTGAADDSGLPNDRFFAVRPEGSVSTLKIQRTERGDSAVYLCASSYTGTGEVHGYTFGSGTRLTVV.

The V and J genes are TRBV24-1 and TRBJ1-1; D might be TRBD1 (5 bases). This CDR3 contains 14 residues. V was cut by 7 bases and J by 7 bases, with 18 bases left in between. Germline values: CDR1 KGHDR, CDR2 SFDVKD. CDR3 bases: TGTGCCACCAGAAACGGGGGTCAAGGCGGTGAAGCTTTCTTT. It translates to CATRNGGQGGEAFF.

The chain employs TRBV19 and TRBJ1-5, with 11 positions matching TRBD1. The length of the CDR3 is 15 residues. Germline-derived CDR1 and CDR2 are LNHDA and SQIVND (reference sequence). With 4 bases clipped from V and 6 bases from J, the junction kept 5 bases outside the gene matches. CDR3 coding DNA: TGTGCCAGTAGTACTGGACAGGGGGCGGGTCAGCCCCAGCATTTT. Translating it yields CASSTGQGAGQPQHF.

The rearrangement links TRBV30 to TRBJ1-5; 9 bases fit TRBD1. Germline CDR1 and CDR2: GTSNPN and SVGIG (reference sequence). The CDR3 covers 13 residues. Trimming cost V 5 bases and J 5 bases; bases outside gene matches: 4. The CDR3 DNA sequence: TGTGCCTGGCAGACAGGGGGTGATCAGCCCCAGCATTTT. It yields the protein CAWQTGGDQPQHF.

The CDR3 DNA reads as TGTGCCAGCAGCTTGAGGACCGGGACAGGGTTTGGCTACACCTTC. Translation: CASSLRTGTGFGYTF. V gene TRBV5-4 combines with J gene TRBJ1-2, with 9 bases lining up with TRBD1. With V trimmed by 1 base and J by 7 bases, 8 bases remained unmatched. Germline V gene lookup returns CDR1 SGHNT and CDR2 YYREEE (reference sequence). The CDR3 spans 15 residues.